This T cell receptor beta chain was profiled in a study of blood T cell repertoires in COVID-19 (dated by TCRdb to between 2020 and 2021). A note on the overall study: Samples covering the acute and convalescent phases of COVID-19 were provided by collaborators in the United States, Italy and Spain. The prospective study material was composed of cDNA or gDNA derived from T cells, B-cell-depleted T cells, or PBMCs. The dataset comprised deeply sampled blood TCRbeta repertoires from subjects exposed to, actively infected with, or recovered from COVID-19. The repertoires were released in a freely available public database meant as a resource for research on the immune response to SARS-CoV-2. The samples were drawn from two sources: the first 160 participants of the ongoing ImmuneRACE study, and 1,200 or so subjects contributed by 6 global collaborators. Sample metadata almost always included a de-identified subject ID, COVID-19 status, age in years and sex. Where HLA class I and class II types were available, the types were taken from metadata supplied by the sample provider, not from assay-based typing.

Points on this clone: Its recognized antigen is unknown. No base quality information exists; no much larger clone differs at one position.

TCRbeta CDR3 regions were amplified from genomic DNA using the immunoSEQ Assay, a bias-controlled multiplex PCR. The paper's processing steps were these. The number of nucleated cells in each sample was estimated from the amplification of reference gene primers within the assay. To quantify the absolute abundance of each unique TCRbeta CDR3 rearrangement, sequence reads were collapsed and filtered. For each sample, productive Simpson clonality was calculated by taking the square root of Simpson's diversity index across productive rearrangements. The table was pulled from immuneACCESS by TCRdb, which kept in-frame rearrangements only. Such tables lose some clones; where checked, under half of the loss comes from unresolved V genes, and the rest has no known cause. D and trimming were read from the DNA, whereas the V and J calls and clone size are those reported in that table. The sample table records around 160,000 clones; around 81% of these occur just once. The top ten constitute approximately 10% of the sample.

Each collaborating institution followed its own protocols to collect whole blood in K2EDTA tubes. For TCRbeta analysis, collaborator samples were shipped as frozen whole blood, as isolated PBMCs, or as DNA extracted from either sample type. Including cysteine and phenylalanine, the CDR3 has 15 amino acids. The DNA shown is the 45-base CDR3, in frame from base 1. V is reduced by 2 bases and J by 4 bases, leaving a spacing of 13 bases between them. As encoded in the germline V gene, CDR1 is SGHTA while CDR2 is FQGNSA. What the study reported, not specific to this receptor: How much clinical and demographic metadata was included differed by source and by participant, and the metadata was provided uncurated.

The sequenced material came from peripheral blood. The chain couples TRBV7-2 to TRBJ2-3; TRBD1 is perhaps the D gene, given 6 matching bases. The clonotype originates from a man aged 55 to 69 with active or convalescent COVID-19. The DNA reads TGTGCCAGCAGCTTAAGGCAACCAGGGGCAGATACGCAGTATTTT. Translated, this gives CASSLRQPGADTQYF.